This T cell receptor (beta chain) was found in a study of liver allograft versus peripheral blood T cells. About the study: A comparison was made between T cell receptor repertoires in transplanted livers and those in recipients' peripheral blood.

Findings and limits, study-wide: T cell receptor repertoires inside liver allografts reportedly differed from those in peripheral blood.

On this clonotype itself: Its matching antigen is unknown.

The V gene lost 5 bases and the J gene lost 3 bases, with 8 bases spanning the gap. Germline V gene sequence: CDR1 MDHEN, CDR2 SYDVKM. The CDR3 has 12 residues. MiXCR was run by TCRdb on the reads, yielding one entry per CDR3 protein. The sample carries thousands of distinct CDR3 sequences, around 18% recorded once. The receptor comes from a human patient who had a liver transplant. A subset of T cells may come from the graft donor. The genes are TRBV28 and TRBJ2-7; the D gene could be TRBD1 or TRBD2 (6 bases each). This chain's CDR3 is CASSRGLYEQYF. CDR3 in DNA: TGTGCCAGCAGTCGGGGGCTCTACGAGCAGTACTTC.